This entry lists 2 T cell receptor beta chains sequenced from one sample in a study of beta chain features in type 1 diabetes. Isolated RNA was reverse transcribed in full, so expressed TCRB transcripts were sequenced. Some clones are missing from TCRdb's copy, which holds only in-frame ones; the method was immunoSEQ multiplex PCR. Of about 330,000 clones in the sample, 11% are singletons; the top ten hold more than 0.015%. Sequencing was performed on naive CD4+ T cells from blood. These receptors were obtained from a woman aged 25-40 years in good health.

V usage is TRBV18 and J usage is TRBJ2-7, with a possible D match to TRBD1 (5 bases). Between the trimmed V and J ends, which lost 6 bases and 4 bases, there was a span of 13 bases. Germline V CDR1 and CDR2: KGHSH, LQKENI. The CDR3 sequence is 13 residues long. The CDR3 nucleotides are TGTGCCAGCTCTCCGACAGAAGAATACGAGCAGTACTTC. It specifies CASSPTEEYEQYF. The entire variable domain, with the rest obtained from reference TRBV18 and TRBJ2-7, is as follows: NAGVMQNPRHLVRRRGQEARLRCSPMKGHSHVYWYRQLPEEGLKFMVYLQKENIIDESGMPKERFSAEFPKEGPSILRIQQVVRGDSAAYFCASSPTEEYEQYFGPGTRLTVT.

The chain employs TRBV6-6 and TRBJ2-7, with 7 bases fitting TRBD2. V dropped 2 bases and J dropped 4; count of bases not matched to a gene: 11. The V gene's germline CDR1 is MNHNY and CDR2 SVGAGI (reference sequence). This CDR3 contains 16 residues. The CDR3 region is CASSYPLGGSGYEQYF. The CDR3 DNA reads TGTGCCAGCAGTTACCCCTTGGGCGGGAGCGGGTACGAGCAGTACTTC.